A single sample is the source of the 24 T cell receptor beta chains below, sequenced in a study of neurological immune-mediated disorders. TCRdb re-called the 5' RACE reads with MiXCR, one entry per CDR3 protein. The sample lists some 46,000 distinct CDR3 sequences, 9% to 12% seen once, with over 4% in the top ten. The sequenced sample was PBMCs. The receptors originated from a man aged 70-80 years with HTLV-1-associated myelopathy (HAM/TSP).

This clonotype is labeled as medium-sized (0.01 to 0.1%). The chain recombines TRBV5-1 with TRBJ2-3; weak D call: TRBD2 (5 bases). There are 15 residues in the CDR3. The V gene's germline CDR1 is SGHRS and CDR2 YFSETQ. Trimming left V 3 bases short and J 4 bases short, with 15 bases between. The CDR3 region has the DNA TGCGCCAGCAGCTCGATAGCGCCAATGTCAGATACGCAGTATTTT. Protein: CASSSIAPMSDTQYF.

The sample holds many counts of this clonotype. The CDR3 sequence is CSARAREGVGELFF. The CDR3 bases are TGCAGTGCTAGAGCCAGGGAGGGAGTCGGGGAGCTGTTTTTT. The chain recombines TRBV20-1 with TRBJ2-2, with TRBD2 matching over 7 bases. In germline, CDR1 is DFQATT, CDR2 SNEGSKA (reference sequence). The CDR3 has 14 amino acids. Trimming removed 1 base from V and 7 bases from J; junction bases left unmatched: 6.

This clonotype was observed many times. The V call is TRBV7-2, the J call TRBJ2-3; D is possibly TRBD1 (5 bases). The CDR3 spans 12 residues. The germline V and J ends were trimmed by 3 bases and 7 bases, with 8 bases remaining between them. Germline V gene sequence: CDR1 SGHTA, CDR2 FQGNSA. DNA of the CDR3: TGTGCCAGCAGCTTTGGGGCAAATACGCAGTATTTT. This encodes CASSFGANTQYF.

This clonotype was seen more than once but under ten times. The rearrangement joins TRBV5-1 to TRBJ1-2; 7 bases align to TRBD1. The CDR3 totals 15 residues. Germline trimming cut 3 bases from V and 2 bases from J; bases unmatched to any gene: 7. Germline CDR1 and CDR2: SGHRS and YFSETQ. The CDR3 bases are TGCGCCAGCAGCTCGACAGGGCCCCGCAACTATGGCTACACCTTC. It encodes CASSSTGPRNYGYTF. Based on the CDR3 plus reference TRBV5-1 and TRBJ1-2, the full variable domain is KAGVTQTPRYLIKTRGQQVTLSCSPISGHRSVSWYQQTPGQGLQFLFEYFSETQRNKGNFPGRFSGRQFSNSRSEMNVSTLELGDSALYLCASSSTGPRNYGYTFGSGTRLTVV.

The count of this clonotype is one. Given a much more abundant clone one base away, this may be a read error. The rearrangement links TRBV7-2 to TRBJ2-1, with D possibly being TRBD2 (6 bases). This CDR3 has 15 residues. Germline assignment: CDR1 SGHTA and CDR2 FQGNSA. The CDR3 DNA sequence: TGTGCCATCAGCTTAACCGGCGGGAAATTCAATGAGCAGTTCTTC. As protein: CAISLTGGKFNEQFF.

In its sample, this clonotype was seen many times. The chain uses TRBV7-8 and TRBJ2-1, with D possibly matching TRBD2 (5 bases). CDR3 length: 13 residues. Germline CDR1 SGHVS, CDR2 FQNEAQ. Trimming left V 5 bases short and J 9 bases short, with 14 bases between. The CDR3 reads CASSPRNRGEQFF. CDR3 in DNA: TGTGCCAGCAGCCCCCGAAACCGGGGTGAGCAGTTCTTC.

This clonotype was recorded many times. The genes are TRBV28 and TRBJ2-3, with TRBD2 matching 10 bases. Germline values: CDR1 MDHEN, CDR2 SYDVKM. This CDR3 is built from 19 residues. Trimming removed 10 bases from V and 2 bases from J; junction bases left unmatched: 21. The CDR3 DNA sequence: TGTGCCACCCTCGTGCTTACAGCGGGAGGGCCCTATCCCACAGATACGCAGTATTTT. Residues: CATLVLTAGGPYPTDTQYF.

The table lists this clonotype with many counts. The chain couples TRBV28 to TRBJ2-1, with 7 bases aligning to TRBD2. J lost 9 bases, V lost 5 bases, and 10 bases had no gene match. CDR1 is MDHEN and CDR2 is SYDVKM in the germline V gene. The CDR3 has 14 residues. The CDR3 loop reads CASSPPATGGEQFF. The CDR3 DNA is TGTGCCAGCAGTCCCCCGGCGACGGGGGGTGAGCAGTTCTTC.

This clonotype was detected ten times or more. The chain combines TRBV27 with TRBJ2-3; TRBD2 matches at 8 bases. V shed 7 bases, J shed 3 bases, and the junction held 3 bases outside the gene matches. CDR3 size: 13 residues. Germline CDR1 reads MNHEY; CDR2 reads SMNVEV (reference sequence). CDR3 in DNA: TGTGCCAGCAAGGGCGGGGGGACAGATACGCAGTATTTT. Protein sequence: CASKGGGTDTQYF.

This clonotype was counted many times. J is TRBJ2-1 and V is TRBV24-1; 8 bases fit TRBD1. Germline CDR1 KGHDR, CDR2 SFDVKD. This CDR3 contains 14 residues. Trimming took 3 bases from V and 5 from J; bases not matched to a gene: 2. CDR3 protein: CATSDRGQDNEQFF. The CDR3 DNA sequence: TGTGCCACCAGTGATAGGGGACAGGACAATGAGCAGTTCTTC.

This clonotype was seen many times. The CDR3 sequence: CASSLEGASNQPQHF. CDR3 sequence (DNA): TGTGCCAGCAGTTTGGAGGGGGCGAGCAATCAGCCCCAGCATTTT. J is TRBJ1-5 and V is TRBV12-3 or TRBV12-4, with 7 nucleotides matching TRBD1. V dropped 3 bases and J dropped 1; count of bases not matched to a gene: 3. The CDR3 is made up of 15 amino acids.

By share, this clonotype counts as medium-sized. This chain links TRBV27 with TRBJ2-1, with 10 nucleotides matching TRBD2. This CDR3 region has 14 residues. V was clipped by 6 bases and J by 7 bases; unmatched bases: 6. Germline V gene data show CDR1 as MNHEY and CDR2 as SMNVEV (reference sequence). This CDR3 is CASRNALAGNEQFF. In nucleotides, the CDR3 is TGTGCCAGCAGAAATGCACTAGCGGGAAATGAGCAGTTCTTC.

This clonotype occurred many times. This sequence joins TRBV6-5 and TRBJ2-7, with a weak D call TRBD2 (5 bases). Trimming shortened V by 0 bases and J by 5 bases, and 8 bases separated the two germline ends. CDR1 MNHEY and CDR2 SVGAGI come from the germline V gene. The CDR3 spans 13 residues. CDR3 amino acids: CASSYSKGDEQYF. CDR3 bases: TGTGCCAGCAGTTACTCGAAGGGAGACGAGCAGTACTTC.

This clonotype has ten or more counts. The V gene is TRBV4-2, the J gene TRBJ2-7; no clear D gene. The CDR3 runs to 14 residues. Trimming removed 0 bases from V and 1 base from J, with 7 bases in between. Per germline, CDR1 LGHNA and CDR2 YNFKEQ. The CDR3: CASSQESRSYEQYF. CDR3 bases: TGTGCCAGCAGCCAAGAGTCCCGATCCTACGAGCAGTACTTC.

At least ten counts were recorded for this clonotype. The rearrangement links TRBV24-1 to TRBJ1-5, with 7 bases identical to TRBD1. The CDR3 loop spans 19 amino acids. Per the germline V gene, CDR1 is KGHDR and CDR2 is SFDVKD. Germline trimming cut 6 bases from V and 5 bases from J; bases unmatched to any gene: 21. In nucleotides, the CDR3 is TGTGCCACCAGTCTTCCGGACAGGACAACTATGGGGGGGGATCAGCCCCAGCATTTT. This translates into CATSLPDRTTMGGDQPQHF.

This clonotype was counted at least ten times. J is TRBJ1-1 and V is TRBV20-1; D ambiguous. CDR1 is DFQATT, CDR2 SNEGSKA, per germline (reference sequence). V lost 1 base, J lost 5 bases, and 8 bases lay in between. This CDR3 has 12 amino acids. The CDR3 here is CSARVAGTEAFF. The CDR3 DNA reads TGCAGTGCTAGAGTGGCAGGAACTGAAGCTTTCTTT.

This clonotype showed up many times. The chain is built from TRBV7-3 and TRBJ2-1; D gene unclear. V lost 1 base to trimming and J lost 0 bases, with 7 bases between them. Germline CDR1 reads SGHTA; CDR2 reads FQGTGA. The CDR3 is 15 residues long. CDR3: CASSLRASSYNEQFF. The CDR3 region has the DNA TGTGCCAGCAGCTTAAGAGCTAGCTCCTACAATGAGCAGTTCTTC.

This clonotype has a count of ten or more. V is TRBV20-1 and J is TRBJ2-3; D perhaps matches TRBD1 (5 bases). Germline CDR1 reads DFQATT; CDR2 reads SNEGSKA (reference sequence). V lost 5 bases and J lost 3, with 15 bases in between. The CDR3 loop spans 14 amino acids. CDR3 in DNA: TGCAGTGCTCCCGGTAAAAGGGGAACAGATACGCAGTATTTT. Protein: CSAPGKRGTDTQYF.

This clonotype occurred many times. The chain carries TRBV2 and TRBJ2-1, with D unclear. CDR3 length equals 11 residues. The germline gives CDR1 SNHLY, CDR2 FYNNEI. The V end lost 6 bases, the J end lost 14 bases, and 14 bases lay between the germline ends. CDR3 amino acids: CASRENLGEFF. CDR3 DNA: TGTGCCAGCAGAGAGAACCTAGGCGAGTTCTTC.

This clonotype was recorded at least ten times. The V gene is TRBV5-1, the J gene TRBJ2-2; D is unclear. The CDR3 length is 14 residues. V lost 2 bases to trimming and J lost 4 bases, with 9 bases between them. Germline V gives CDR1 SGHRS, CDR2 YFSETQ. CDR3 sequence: CASSLGSSTGELFF. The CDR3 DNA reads TGCGCCAGCAGCTTAGGAAGTAGCACCGGGGAGCTGTTTTTT.

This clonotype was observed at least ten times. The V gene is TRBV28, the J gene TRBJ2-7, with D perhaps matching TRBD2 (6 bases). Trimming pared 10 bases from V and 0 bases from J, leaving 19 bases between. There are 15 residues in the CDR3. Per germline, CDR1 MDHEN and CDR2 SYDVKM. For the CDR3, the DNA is TGTGCCATAAACTCCGGGACTTATAGCTCCTACGAGCAGTACTTC. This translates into CAINSGTYSSYEQYF.

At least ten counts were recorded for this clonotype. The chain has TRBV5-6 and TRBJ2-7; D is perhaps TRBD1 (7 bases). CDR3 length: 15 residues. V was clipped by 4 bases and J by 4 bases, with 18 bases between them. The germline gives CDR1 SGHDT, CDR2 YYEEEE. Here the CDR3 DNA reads TGTGCCAGCAGCCTCCTCGGGGGACAGAATTACGAGCAGTACTTC. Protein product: CASSLLGGQNYEQYF.

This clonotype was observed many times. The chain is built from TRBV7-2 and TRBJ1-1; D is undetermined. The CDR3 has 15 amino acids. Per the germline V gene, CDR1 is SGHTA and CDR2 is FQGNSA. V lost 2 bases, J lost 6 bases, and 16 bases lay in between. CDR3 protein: CASSLSRRPPPEAFF. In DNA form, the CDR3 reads TGTGCCAGCAGCTTAAGTAGGAGGCCCCCCCCTGAAGCTTTCTTT.

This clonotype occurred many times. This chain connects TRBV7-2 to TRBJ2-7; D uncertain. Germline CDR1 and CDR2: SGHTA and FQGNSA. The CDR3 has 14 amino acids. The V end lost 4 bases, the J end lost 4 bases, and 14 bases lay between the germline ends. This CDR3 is CASSSSILGYEQYF. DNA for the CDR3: TGTGCCAGCAGCTCCTCCATATTGGGTTACGAGCAGTACTTC.